These 17 T cell receptor beta chains were all obtained from the same sample, sequenced in a study of identical twins. TCRdb reprocessed the 5' RACE reads via MiXCR and lists one record per CDR3 protein. Here the sample spans around 510,000 distinct CDR3 sequences, approximately 15% being singletons. This sample was shared with a second study, whose subject was yellow fever vaccine responses in identical twins.

The sample consisted of CD4+ T cells sorted from blood. The receptors originated from a woman younger than 35 in good health.

This clonotype has only a few counts. The chain combines TRBV20-1 with TRBJ2-3; D not certain. V was trimmed by 3 bases and J by 2 bases, leaving 12 bases between them. Germline assignment: CDR1 DFQATT and CDR2 SNEGSKA (reference sequence). The CDR3 has 14 residues. In nucleotides, the CDR3 is TGCAGTGCTAGGGCCCTATTCACCACAGATACGCAGTATTTT. Amino acid sequence: CSARALFTTDTQYF.

The chain combines TRBV20-1 with TRBJ2-7, with 7 bases lining up with TRBD1. The CDR3 is 14 residues long. Germline lookup yields CDR1 DFQATT and CDR2 SNEGSKA (reference sequence). J was trimmed by 2 bases and V by 1 base; bases with no gene match: 5. CDR3 coding DNA: TGCAGTGCTAGAGGTCGACAGGGTGCCTACGAGCAGTACTTC. The encoded protein is CSARGRQGAYEQYF.

In its sample, this clonotype was seen a few times. V and J are TRBV6-6 and TRBJ2-1; 15 bases fit TRBD2. This CDR3 contains 16 residues. V gave up 3 bases and J gave up 10 bases; unmatched junction bases: 7. Germline values: CDR1 MNHNY, CDR2 SVGAGI (reference sequence). Written as DNA, the CDR3 is TGTGCCAGCAGTTATCAAAGGACTAGCGGGGGGGGGGAGCAGTTCTTC. Its translation: CASSYQRTSGGGEQFF.

The V call is TRBV20-1, the J call TRBJ2-1, with D tentatively TRBD1 or TRBD2 (5 bases each). V gave up 3 bases and J gave up 9 bases, with 15 bases separating them. The CDR3 runs to 13 residues. CDR1 and CDR2 from the germline V gene are DFQATT and SNEGSKA (reference sequence). CDR3 nucleotides: TGCAGTGCTAGTCCAGGGAGCGCCAGTGAGCAGTTCTTC. Its protein is CSASPGSASEQFF.

CDR3 loop: CASRKTGTSGSGRRDEQFF. DNA of the CDR3: TGTGCCAGCAGAAAGACCGGGACTAGCGGGAGCGGACGGAGGGATGAGCAGTTCTTC. This rearrangement joins TRBV13 to TRBJ2-1; 14 positions match TRBD2. The ends lost 6 bases at V and 8 bases at J; junction bases unmatched: 18. In germline, CDR1 is PRHDT, CDR2 FYEKMQ (reference sequence). This CDR3 contains 19 residues.

The chain links TRBV6-1 to TRBJ2-7, with TRBD1 matching over 9 bases. CDR1 is MNHNS, CDR2 SASEGT, per germline. The CDR3 length is 16 residues. After removal of 6 bases from V and 5 bases from J, the junction contained 14 bases not matched to a gene. CDR3 loop: CASSRVVGTGFHEQYF. CDR3 coding DNA: TGTGCCAGCAGCCGCGTGGTGGGGACAGGGTTCCACGAGCAGTACTTC.

This clonotype was detected a few times. V gene TRBV7-2 combines with J gene TRBJ1-1; TRBD1 agrees at 8 bases. V lost 4 bases, J lost 2 bases, and 6 bases stayed unmatched. CDR3 length equals 15 residues. Germline CDR1 is SGHTA and CDR2 is FQGNSA. CDR3 in amino acids: CASSSLTGANTEAFF. The CDR3 DNA sequence: TGTGCCAGCAGCTCCCTGACAGGGGCCAACACTGAAGCTTTCTTT.

This clonotype was observed a few times. This chain joins TRBV20-1 and TRBJ2-1; 8 positions agree with TRBD1. Germline assignment: CDR1 DFQATT and CDR2 SNEGSKA (reference sequence). The CDR3 loop spans 14 amino acids. The junction had 6 bases not matched to a gene; V was cut back by 8 bases and J by 0 bases. The CDR3 here is CSSNRGSSYNEQFF. The DNA for the CDR3 is TGCAGTTCGAACAGGGGGAGCTCCTACAATGAGCAGTTCTTC.

This clonotype was counted a few times. This chain links TRBV25-1 with TRBJ2-5, with 11 bases identical to TRBD2. The CDR3 totals 17 residues. Germline CDR1 reads MGHDK; CDR2 reads SYGVNS. The J segment lost 0 bases and the V segment lost 4 bases, leaving 7 bases of the junction unmatched. In DNA, the CDR3 is TGTGCCAGCAGTGCCGGACTAGCGGGTTTGTACCAAGAGACCCAGTACTTC. Translated: CASSAGLAGLYQETQYF. Combining the CDR3 with reference TRBV25-1 and TRBJ2-5 gives the whole variable domain EADIYQTPRYLVIGTGKKITLECSQTMGHDKMYWYQQDPGMELHLIHYSYGVNSTEKGDLSSESTVSRIRTEHFPLTLESARPSHTSQYLCASSAGLAGLYQETQYFGPGTRLLVL.

This clonotype was counted a few times. The V and J genes are TRBV7-2 and TRBJ1-1; D remains unclear. V was cut by 3 bases and J by 2 bases, with 10 bases left in between. The germline CDR1 and CDR2 sequences are SGHTA and FQGNSA. This CDR3 has 14 amino acids. The CDR3 coding sequence is TGTGCCAGCAGCTTCCGGTTGTACAACACTGAAGCTTTCTTT. Translating it yields CASSFRLYNTEAFF.

This clonotype was picked up many times. The chain recombines TRBV29-1 with TRBJ1-5; weak D call: TRBD1 (6 bases). Per the germline V gene, CDR1 is SQVTM and CDR2 is ANQGSEA. V was cut by 6 bases and J by 4 bases, with 13 bases left in between. The CDR3 extends over 13 amino acids. The CDR3 region has the DNA TGCAGCGTAGCAGGGGCAACTAATCAGCCCCAGCATTTT. Protein product: CSVAGATNQPQHF. The full variable domain, with the rest looked up from reference TRBV29-1 and TRBJ1-5, is SAVISQKPSRDICQRGTSLTIQCQVDSQVTMMFWYRQQPGQSLTLIATANQGSEATYESGFVIDKFPISRPNLTFSTLTVSNMSPEDSSIYLCSVAGATNQPQHFGDGTRLSIL.

This clonotype occurred a few times. This chain connects TRBV5-1 to TRBJ2-1, with D unclear. V was clipped by 1 base and J by 6 bases, with 14 bases between them. Germline loops: CDR1 SGHRS, CDR2 YFSETQ. This CDR3 has 15 amino acids. In nucleotides, the CDR3 is TGCGCCAGCAGCTTGATCCTCGGCCCCCGCAATGAGCAGTTCTTC. It specifies CASSLILGPRNEQFF.

The chain uses TRBV2 and TRBJ1-1; no clear D. The V and J ends lost 6 bases and 2 bases respectively, with 13 bases between them. Germline-derived CDR1 and CDR2 are SNHLY and FYNNEI. The CDR3 length is 14 residues. As DNA, the CDR3 is TGTGCCAGCAGGAGCGAGGCGGGCAACACTGAAGCTTTCTTT. This encodes CASRSEAGNTEAFF.

This clonotype occurred many times. J is TRBJ2-5 and V is TRBV19; D might be TRBD2 (5 bases). The V and J ends lost 7 bases and 5 bases respectively, with 14 bases between them. The CDR3 loop spans 13 amino acids. The germline gives CDR1 LNHDA, CDR2 SQIVND (reference sequence). CDR3 sequence: CASTRGPGETQYF. The DNA for the CDR3 is TGTGCCAGTACCCGAGGACCGGGGGAGACCCAGTACTTC. Based on the CDR3 plus reference TRBV19 and TRBJ2-5, the full variable domain is DGGITQSPKYLFRKEGQNVTLSCEQNLNHDAMYWYRQDPGQGLRLIYYSQIVNDFQKGDIAEGYSVSREKKESFPLTVTSAQKNPTAFYLCASTRGPGETQYFGPGTRLLVL.

V gene TRBV6-1 combines with J gene TRBJ1-1; no firm D call. Deletions cut 6 bases from V and 3 bases from J, with 26 bases between. Germline CDR1 reads MNHNS; CDR2 reads SASEGT. The CDR3 is 18 amino acids. CDR3 loop: CASSPVEGRFMRDTEAFF. CDR3 DNA sequence: TGTGCCAGCAGCCCCGTGGAGGGTAGGTTTATGCGGGACACTGAAGCTTTCTTT.

The CDR3 coding sequence is TGTGCCAGCAGTGATCCCCGGTCCGGGGTGACGAGCTCCTACAATGAGCAGTTCTTC. Protein product: CASSDPRSGVTSSYNEQFF. The chain carries TRBV2 and TRBJ2-1, with TRBD2 as a possible D gene (5 bases). V was pared by 3 bases and J by 0 bases, with 21 bases between. This CDR3 has 19 residues. CDR1 is SNHLY and CDR2 is FYNNEI in the germline V gene.

V usage is TRBV7-8 and J usage is TRBJ2-7; D may correspond to TRBD1 or TRBD2 (5 bases each). The V end was cut by 1 base, the J end by 0 bases, with 10 bases between. From germline, CDR1 is SGHVS and CDR2 FQNEAQ. This CDR3 has 15 amino acids. CDR3 amino acids: CASSLGAGSSYEQYF. The CDR3 bases are TGTGCCAGCAGCTTAGGGGCAGGGAGCTCCTACGAGCAGTACTTC. The entire variable domain, with the rest obtained from reference TRBV7-8 and TRBJ2-7, is as follows: GAGVSQSPRYKVAKRGQDVALRCDPISGHVSLFWYQQALGQGPEFLTYFQNEAQLDKSGLPSDRFFAERPEGSVSTLKIQRTQQEDSAVYLCASSLGAGSSYEQYFGPGTRLTVT.